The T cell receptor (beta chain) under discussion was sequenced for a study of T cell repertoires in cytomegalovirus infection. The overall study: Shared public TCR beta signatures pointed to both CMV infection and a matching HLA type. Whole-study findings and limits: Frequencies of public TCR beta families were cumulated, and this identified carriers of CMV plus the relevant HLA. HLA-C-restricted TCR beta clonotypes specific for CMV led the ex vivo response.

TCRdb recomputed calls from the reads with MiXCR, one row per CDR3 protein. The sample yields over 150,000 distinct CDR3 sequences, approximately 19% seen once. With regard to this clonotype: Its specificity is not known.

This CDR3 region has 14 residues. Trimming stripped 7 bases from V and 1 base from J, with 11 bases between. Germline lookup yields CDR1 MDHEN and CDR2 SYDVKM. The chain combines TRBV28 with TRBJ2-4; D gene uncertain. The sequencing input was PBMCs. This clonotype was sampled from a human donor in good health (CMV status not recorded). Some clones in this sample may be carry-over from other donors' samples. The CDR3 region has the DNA TGTGCCAGCAACACTCACGGGGCCAAAAACATTCAGTACTTC. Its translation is CASNTHGAKNIQYF. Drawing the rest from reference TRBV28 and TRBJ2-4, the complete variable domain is DVKVTQSSRYLVKRTGEKVFLECVQDMDHENMFWYRQDPGLGLRLIYFSYDVKMKEKGDIPEGYSVSREKKERFSLILESASTNQTSMYLCASNTHGAKNIQYFGAGTRLSVL.